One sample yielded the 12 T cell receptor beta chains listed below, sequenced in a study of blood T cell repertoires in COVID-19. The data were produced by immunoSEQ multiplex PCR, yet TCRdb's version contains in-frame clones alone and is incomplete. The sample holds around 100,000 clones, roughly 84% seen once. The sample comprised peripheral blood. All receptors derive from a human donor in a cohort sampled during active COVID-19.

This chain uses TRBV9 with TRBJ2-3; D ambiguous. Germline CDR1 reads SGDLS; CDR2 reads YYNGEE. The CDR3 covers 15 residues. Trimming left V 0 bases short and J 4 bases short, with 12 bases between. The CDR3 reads CASSVGMSLPDTQYF. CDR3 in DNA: TGTGCCAGCAGCGTAGGTATGAGTCTCCCAGATACGCAGTATTTT.

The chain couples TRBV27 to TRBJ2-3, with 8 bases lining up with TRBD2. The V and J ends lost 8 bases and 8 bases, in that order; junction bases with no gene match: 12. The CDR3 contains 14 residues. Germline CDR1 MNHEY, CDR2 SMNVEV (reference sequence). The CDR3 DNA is TGTGCCAGCTCGGGACTAGTAGGCGTAGGTACGCAGTATTTT. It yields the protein CASSGLVGVGTQYF.

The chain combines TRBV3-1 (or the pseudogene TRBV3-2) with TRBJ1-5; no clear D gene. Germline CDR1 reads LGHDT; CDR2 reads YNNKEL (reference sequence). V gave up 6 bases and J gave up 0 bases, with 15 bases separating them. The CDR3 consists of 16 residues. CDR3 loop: CASSLISPHSNQPQHF. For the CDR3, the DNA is TGTGCCAGCAGTCTCATTTCGCCACATAGCAATCAGCCCCAGCATTTT.

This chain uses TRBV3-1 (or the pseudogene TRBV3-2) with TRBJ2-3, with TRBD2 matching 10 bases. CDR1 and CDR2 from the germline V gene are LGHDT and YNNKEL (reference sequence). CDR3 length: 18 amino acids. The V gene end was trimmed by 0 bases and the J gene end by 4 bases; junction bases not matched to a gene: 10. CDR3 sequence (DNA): TGTGCCAGCAGCCAAGATTCTGGTCCAGCGGGAGGGGCAGATACGCAGTATTTT. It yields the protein CASSQDSGPAGGADTQYF.

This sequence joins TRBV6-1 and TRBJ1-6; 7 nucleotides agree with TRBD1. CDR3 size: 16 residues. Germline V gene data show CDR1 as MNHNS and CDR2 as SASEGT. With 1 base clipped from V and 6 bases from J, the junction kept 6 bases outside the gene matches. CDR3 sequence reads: CASSEVQGIGNSPLHF. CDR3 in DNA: TGTGCCAGCAGTGAAGTACAGGGGATCGGTAATTCACCCCTCCACTTT.

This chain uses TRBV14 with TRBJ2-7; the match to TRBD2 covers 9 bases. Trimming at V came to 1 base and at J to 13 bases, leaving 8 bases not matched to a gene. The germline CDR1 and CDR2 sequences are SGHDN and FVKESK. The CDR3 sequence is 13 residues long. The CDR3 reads CASSQVPAGGTYF. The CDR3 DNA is TGTGCCAGCAGCCAAGTCCCAGCGGGGGGTACCTACTTC.

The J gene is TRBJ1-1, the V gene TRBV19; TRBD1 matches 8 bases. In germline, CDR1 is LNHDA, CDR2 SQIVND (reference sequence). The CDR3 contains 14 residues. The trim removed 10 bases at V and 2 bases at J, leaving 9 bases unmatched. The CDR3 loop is CATITGGINTEAFF. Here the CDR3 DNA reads TGTGCCACCATAACAGGGGGTATAAACACTGAAGCTTTCTTT.

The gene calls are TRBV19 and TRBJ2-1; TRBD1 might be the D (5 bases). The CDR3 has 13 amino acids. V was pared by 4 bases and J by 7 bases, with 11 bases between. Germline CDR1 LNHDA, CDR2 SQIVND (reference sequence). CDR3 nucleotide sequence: TGTGCCAGTAGTAGACAGCTTAGTAATGAGCAGTTCTTC. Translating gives CASSRQLSNEQFF.

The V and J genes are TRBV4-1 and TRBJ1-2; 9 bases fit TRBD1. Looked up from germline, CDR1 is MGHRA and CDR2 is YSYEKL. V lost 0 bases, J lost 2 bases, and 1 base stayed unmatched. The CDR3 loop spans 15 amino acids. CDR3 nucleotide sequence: TGCGCCAGCAGCCAAGAGACAGGGGGAAACTATGGCTACACCTTC. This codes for CASSQETGGNYGYTF.

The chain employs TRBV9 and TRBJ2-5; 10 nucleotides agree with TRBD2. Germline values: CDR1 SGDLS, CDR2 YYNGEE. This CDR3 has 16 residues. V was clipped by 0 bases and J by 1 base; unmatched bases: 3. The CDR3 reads CASSVAGTSVQETQYF. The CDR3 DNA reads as TGTGCCAGCAGCGTAGCAGGGACTAGCGTCCAAGAGACCCAGTACTTC.

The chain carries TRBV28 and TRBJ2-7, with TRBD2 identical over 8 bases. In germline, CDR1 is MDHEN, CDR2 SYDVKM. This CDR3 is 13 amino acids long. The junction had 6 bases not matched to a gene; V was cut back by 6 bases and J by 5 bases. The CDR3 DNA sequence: TGTGCCAGCAGGGGGACTAGTCAGAACGAGCAGTACTTC. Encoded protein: CASRGTSQNEQYF.

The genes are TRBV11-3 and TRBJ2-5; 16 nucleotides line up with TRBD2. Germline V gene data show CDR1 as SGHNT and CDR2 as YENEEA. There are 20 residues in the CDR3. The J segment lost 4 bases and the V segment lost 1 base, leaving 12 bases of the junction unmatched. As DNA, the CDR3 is TGTGCCAGCAGCTTAGTTTCTGCGGGACTAGCGGGAGGGCCGGGAGAGACCCAGTACTTC. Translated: CASSLVSAGLAGGPGETQYF.